A single sample is the source of the 21 T cell receptor beta chains below, sequenced in a study of blood T cell repertoires in COVID-19. Clones were read by immunoSEQ multiplex PCR, and TCRdb kept only the in-frame ones, dropping some. The table records 150,000 or so clones, about 86% of them present only once. The sequenced sample consisted of peripheral blood. The receptors were sampled from a man aged 55 to 69 with acute or convalescent COVID-19.

The chain links TRBV30 to TRBJ2-3, with D tentatively TRBD1 (6 bases). In germline, CDR1 is GTSNPN, CDR2 SVGIG (reference sequence). V lost 0 bases and J 3 bases, leaving 7 bases between the germline ends. The CDR3 length is 13 residues. CDR3 nucleotide sequence: TGTGCCTGGAGTGTACAGGGAACAGATACGCAGTATTTT. Protein: CAWSVQGTDTQYF.

V is TRBV2 and J is TRBJ2-1; maybe TRBD2 (5 bases). V lost 7 bases, J lost 9 bases, and 7 bases lay in between. Germline-derived CDR1 and CDR2 are SNHLY and FYNNEI. This CDR3 is 10 amino acids long. The CDR3 here is CASNEGEQFF. DNA of the CDR3: TGTGCCAGCAACGAGGGTGAGCAGTTCTTC.

The chain carries TRBV27 and TRBJ2-5; 12 bases map to TRBD2. The CDR3 spans 16 residues. The trim removed 2 bases at V and 9 bases at J, leaving 10 bases unmatched. Looked up from germline, CDR1 is MNHEY and CDR2 is SMNVEV (reference sequence). The CDR3 sequence is CASSLNPSGRGRSQYF. Here the CDR3 DNA reads TGTGCCAGCAGTTTAAACCCTAGCGGGAGGGGAAGGTCCCAGTACTTC.

The rearrangement uses TRBV5-4 and TRBJ2-3; D unclear. Germline V lookup: CDR1 SGHNT, CDR2 YYREEE (reference sequence). The CDR3 is 14 amino acids. Trimming removed 1 base at V and 2 bases at J, with 8 bases between. This CDR3 is CASSLSSDTDTQYF. For the CDR3, the DNA is TGTGCCAGCAGCTTGTCCAGTGACACAGATACGCAGTATTTT. Filled out from reference TRBV5-4 and TRBJ2-3, the complete variable domain reads ETGVTQSPTHLIKTRGQQVTLRCSSQSGHNTVSWYQQALGQGPQFIFQYYREEENGRGNFPPRFSGLQFPNYSSELNVNALELDDSALYLCASSLSSDTDTQYFGPGTRLTVL.

On this clone: The same CDR3 also results from other DNA sequences found in this sample. This chain connects TRBV18 to TRBJ2-1; 10 bases match TRBD1. CDR1 is KGHSH, CDR2 LQKENI, per germline. J was trimmed by 3 bases and V by 2 bases; bases with no gene match: 1. This CDR3 has 15 residues. CDR3 nucleotide sequence: TGTGCCAGCTCACCAGGGACAGGGGACTACAATGAGCAGTTCTTC. As protein: CASSPGTGDYNEQFF.

The chain is built from TRBV15 and TRBJ1-4; 7 bases match TRBD1. CDR3 size: 16 residues. Germline CDR1 is LNHNV and CDR2 is YYDKDF (reference sequence). J was trimmed by 0 bases and V by 1 base; bases with no gene match: 2. DNA for the CDR3: TGTGCCACCAGCAGAGGAACAGGGGCAACTAATGAAAAACTGTTTTTT. It encodes CATSRGTGATNEKLFF. Full variable domain (remainder filled in from reference TRBV15 and TRBJ1-4): DAMVIQNPRYQVTQFGKPVTLSCSQTLNHNVMYWYQQKSSQAPKLLFHYYDKDFNNEADTPDNFQSRRPNTSFCFLDIRSPGLGDTAMYLCATSRGTGATNEKLFFGSGTQLSVL.

The chain links TRBV9 to TRBJ2-6; 8 bases fit TRBD2. CDR1 and CDR2 (germline): SGDLS, YYNGEE. With V trimmed by 4 bases and J by 4 bases, 13 bases remained unmatched. The CDR3 length is 18 residues. CDR3 residues: CASSPRTSSLMGANVLTF. The CDR3 DNA reads as TGTGCCAGCAGCCCTCGGACTAGCTCCCTAATGGGGGCCAACGTCCTGACTTTC.

This clone appeared once. The chain employs TRBV24-1 and TRBJ1-1; 8 nucleotides agree with TRBD1. CDR1 is KGHDR and CDR2 is SFDVKD in the germline V gene. The ends lost 5 bases at V and 0 bases at J; junction bases unmatched: 4. The CDR3 is 15 amino acids. The CDR3 region is CATSAGQGLNTEAFF. CDR3 nucleotide sequence: TGTGCCACCAGTGCCGGACAGGGCCTGAACACTGAAGCTTTCTTT.

In nucleotides, the CDR3 is TGCAGCGTCTCCAGGGGTACTGGAAATGGCTACACCTTC. Its protein product is CSVSRGTGNGYTF. V and J are TRBV29-1 and TRBJ1-2, with a weak D call TRBD1 (6 bases). Trimming removed 6 bases at V and 6 bases at J, with 17 bases between. The germline gives CDR1 SQVTM, CDR2 ANQGSEA. This CDR3 comprises 13 residues.

With respect to this clone: This CDR3 is also generated by other DNA sequences in the sample. For the CDR3, the DNA is TGTGCCAGCAGGGTGGGGGGATCCTACGAGCAGTACTTC. It is translated as CASRVGGSYEQYF. The chain combines TRBV28 with TRBJ2-7; the D gene is possibly TRBD2 (6 bases). Germline CDR1 and CDR2: MDHEN and SYDVKM. V shed 6 bases and J shed 1 base, with 10 bases lying between them. The CDR3 spans 13 residues.

The CDR3 loop is CASRVTGDGTEAFF. The CDR3 region has the DNA TGTGCCAGCAGAGTCACAGGGGACGGCACTGAAGCTTTCTTT. This chain links TRBV2 with TRBJ1-1; TRBD1 matches at 7 bases. The germline CDR1 and CDR2 sequences are SNHLY and FYNNEI. The length of the CDR3 is 14 residues. Trimming removed 6 bases from V and 4 bases from J; junction bases left unmatched: 8.

The V and J genes are TRBV5-1 and TRBJ1-2; a possible D gene is TRBD1 (5 bases). This CDR3 comprises 15 residues. V lost 1 base and J lost 0, with 10 bases in between. Germline lookup yields CDR1 SGHRS and CDR2 YFSETQ. CDR3 sequence reads: CASSLKGVSNYGYTF. In DNA form, the CDR3 reads TGCGCCAGCAGCTTGAAAGGGGTATCTAACTATGGCTACACCTTC. The full variable domain, in which reference TRBV5-1 and TRBJ1-2 provide the parts outside the CDR3, is KAGVTQTPRYLIKTRGQQVTLSCSPISGHRSVSWYQQTPGQGLQFLFEYFSETQRNKGNFPGRFSGRQFSNSRSEMNVSTLELGDSALYLCASSLKGVSNYGYTFGSGTRLTVV.

The CDR3 region has the DNA TGTGCCAGCAGTTTATGGGGGACAGGGGTCGGAACTGAAGCTTTCTTT. Its protein is CASSLWGTGVGTEAFF. This sequence joins TRBV28 and TRBJ1-1; 10 nucleotides agree with TRBD1. The CDR3 sequence is 16 residues long. In germline, CDR1 is MDHEN, CDR2 SYDVKM. The V and J ends lost 0 bases and 5 bases, in that order; junction bases with no gene match: 6.

V and J are TRBV28 and TRBJ1-1; a possible D gene is TRBD1 (5 bases). In germline, CDR1 is MDHEN, CDR2 SYDVKM. The CDR3 has 14 residues. V lost 5 bases, J lost 5 bases, and 15 bases lay in between. CDR3 loop: CASSRTSRDTEAFF. The CDR3 DNA reads TGTGCCAGCAGTCGGACATCTAGAGATACTGAAGCTTTCTTT.

This chain uses TRBV14 with TRBJ1-2; perhaps TRBD1 as D (5 bases). The ends were cut back, 5 bases at V and 4 bases at J, with 17 bases in the middle. Germline V gives CDR1 SGHDN, CDR2 FVKESK. CDR3 length equals 15 residues. This CDR3 reads CASSARDGSLYGYTF. DNA for the CDR3: TGTGCCAGCAGCGCCCGGGACGGGAGCCTCTATGGCTACACCTTC. The full variable domain, with the rest looked up from reference TRBV14 and TRBJ1-2, is EAGVTQFPSHSVIEKGQTVTLRCDPISGHDNLYWYRRVMGKEIKFLLHFVKESKQDESGMPNNRFLAERTGGTYSTLKVQPAELEDSGVYFCASSARDGSLYGYTFGSGTRLTVV.

Concerning this clone itself: Germline and junction disagree at one end, which may indicate a read error. The chain is built from TRBV7-7 and TRBJ2-5; the match to TRBD2 covers 12 bases. The CDR3 has 14 amino acids. CDR1 and CDR2 (germline): SSHAT, FNYEAQ (reference sequence). CDR3 sequence (DNA): TGTGCTAGCAGCGCGACTAGCGGGAGTGAGACCCAGTACTTC. It encodes CASSATSGSETQYF.

The J gene is TRBJ2-2, the V gene TRBV4-1, with a possible D match to TRBD1 (6 bases). There are 14 residues in the CDR3. V dropped 6 bases and J dropped 7 bases, with 15 bases sitting between them. Germline V CDR1 and CDR2: MGHRA, YSYEKL. CDR3 sequence reads: CASRGRTGYGELFF. The CDR3 DNA reads as TGCGCCAGCAGAGGGCGAACAGGGTACGGGGAGCTGTTTTTT.

This chain links TRBV6-5 with TRBJ2-1; 8 bases are shared with TRBD2. The ends lost 5 bases at V and 5 bases at J; junction bases unmatched: 2. CDR1 is MNHEY and CDR2 is SVGAGI in the germline V gene. There are 13 residues in the CDR3. CDR3 nucleotides: TGTGCCAGCAGTCGGGGGGGGGACAATGAGCAGTTCTTC. It is translated as CASSRGGDNEQFF.

The V gene is TRBV29-1, the J gene TRBJ2-7, with 10 bases matching TRBD2. This CDR3 contains 19 residues. Trimming cost V 2 bases and J 4 bases; bases outside gene matches: 20. In germline, CDR1 is SQVTM, CDR2 ANQGSEA. This CDR3 is CSVERVLAGRSTTRYEQYF. The CDR3 DNA reads as TGCAGCGTTGAAAGGGTACTAGCGGGAAGGTCAACTACGAGGTACGAGCAGTACTTC.

CDR3 coding DNA: TGTGCCAGCAGCTTATTGGGACTAGCGAACACCGGGGAGCTGTTTTTT. Amino acids: CASSLLGLANTGELFF. The rearrangement links TRBV7-2 to TRBJ2-2; the match to TRBD2 covers 8 bases. The CDR3 is 16 amino acids. Germline V gene lookup returns CDR1 SGHTA and CDR2 FQGNSA. V trimming: 2 bases; J trimming: 0 bases; junction bases outside the gene matches: 2.

The chain uses TRBV6-5 and TRBJ1-2; 8 positions agree with TRBD1. Germline V CDR1 and CDR2: MNHEY, SVGAGI. The CDR3 contains 15 residues. With V trimmed by 0 bases and J by 3 bases, 3 bases remained unmatched. CDR3 in DNA: TGTGCCAGCAGTTACTCGACAGGGGAGTACTATGGCTACACCTTC. This encodes CASSYSTGEYYGYTF.